Following are 10 T cell receptor beta chains from one sample sequenced in a study of T cells after yellow fever vaccination. TCRdb redid the calling of the 5' RACE reads with MiXCR, one entry per CDR3 protein. The top ten clones hold more than 12% of a sample with hundreds of thousands of distinct CDR3 sequences, less than 15% of them seen once. This specimen consisted of PBMCs, obtained on the day of the yellow fever booster vaccination. These receptors all stem from a man younger than 40 who received the YFV17D yellow fever vaccine.

This clonotype was detected many times. V gene TRBV20-1 combines with J gene TRBJ2-7, with 9 bases matching TRBD1. Germline assignment: CDR1 DFQATT and CDR2 SNEGSKA (reference sequence). The CDR3 has 13 residues. V was clipped by 7 bases and J by 1 base; unmatched bases: 5. The CDR3 reads CSVRDRDSYEQYF. CDR3 DNA sequence: TGCAGTGTCCGGGACAGGGATTCCTACGAGCAGTACTTC.

This clonotype was seen a handful of times. The rearrangement joins TRBV20-1 to TRBJ2-7; D could derive from TRBD1 or TRBD2 (5 bases each). Germline CDR1 DFQATT, CDR2 SNEGSKA (reference sequence). V lost 6 bases and J lost 5, with 17 bases in between. This CDR3 region has 13 residues. For the CDR3, the DNA is TGCAGTGCGCGGGTGGGGCGCCCCCACGAGCAGTACTTC. It codes for CSARVGRPHEQYF.

This chain connects TRBV12-5 to TRBJ1-5; D remains unclear. The V and J ends lost 3 bases and 9 bases respectively, with 18 bases between them. CDR3 length equals 15 residues. From germline, CDR1 is LGHNT and CDR2 FRNRAP. Written as DNA, the CDR3 is TGTGCTAGTGGTTTTTCGACGGGCGATGGGCCGCCCCAGCATTTT. This gives the protein CASGFSTGDGPPQHF.

This clonotype has more than one count but fewer than ten. This chain uses TRBV7-2 with TRBJ2-1; TRBD2 matches 12 bases. CDR3 size: 16 residues. CDR1 is SGHTA, CDR2 FQGNSA, per germline. V shed 2 bases, J shed 8 bases, and the junction held 7 bases outside the gene matches. The CDR3 spells CASSLNSGLAGHEQFF. The CDR3 nucleotides read TGTGCCAGCAGCTTAAATTCGGGACTAGCGGGTCATGAGCAGTTCTTC.

V gene TRBV5-1 combines with J gene TRBJ2-7; 8 positions match TRBD2. From germline, CDR1 is SGHRS and CDR2 YFSETQ. V was pared by 6 bases and J by 0 bases, with 17 bases of the junction left unmatched. The CDR3 consists of 18 residues. The CDR3 protein is CASTLKTVAGGNSYEQYF. In nucleotides, the CDR3 is TGCGCCAGCACCTTAAAAACAGTGGCGGGAGGCAACTCCTACGAGCAGTACTTC. Full variable domain (outside the CDR3, taken from reference TRBV5-1 and TRBJ2-7): KAGVTQTPRYLIKTRGQQVTLSCSPISGHRSVSWYQQTPGQGLQFLFEYFSETQRNKGNFPGRFSGRQFSNSRSEMNVSTLELGDSALYLCASTLKTVAGGNSYEQYFGPGTRLTVT.

This rearrangement joins TRBV6-5 to TRBJ1-3; D not resolved. Germline assignment: CDR1 MNHEY and CDR2 SVGAGI. Trimming left V 0 bases short and J 3 bases short, with 9 bases between. This CDR3 is 15 amino acids long. The CDR3 sequence: CASSYSVGSGNTIYF. In nucleotides, the CDR3 is TGTGCCAGCAGTTACTCGGTAGGGAGTGGAAACACCATATATTTT.

A few counts support this clonotype. The J gene is TRBJ2-3, the V gene TRBV20-1; D might be TRBD2 (6 bases). CDR1 and CDR2 from the germline V gene are DFQATT and SNEGSKA (reference sequence). With 6 bases removed from V and 1 base from J, the gap between germline ends came to 11 bases. This CDR3 is 13 amino acids long. Here the CDR3 DNA reads TGCAGTGCAAGGGAGGTCGGCACAGATACGCAGTATTTT. The encoded protein is CSAREVGTDTQYF.

This rearrangement joins TRBV20-1 to TRBJ2-3; 7 bases are shared with TRBD1. Germline assignment: CDR1 DFQATT and CDR2 SNEGSKA (reference sequence). V lost 6 bases and J lost 3; bases outside the gene matches: 9. This CDR3 has 14 residues. The CDR3 nucleotides read TGCAGTGCGCTACAGGGGATAGGGACAGATACGCAGTATTTT. Protein: CSALQGIGTDTQYF.

The V call is TRBV27, the J call TRBJ1-5; D gene ambiguous. The germline V gene encodes CDR1 MNHEY and CDR2 SMNVEV (reference sequence). The CDR3 is made up of 15 amino acids. Trimming pared 3 bases from V and 0 bases from J, leaving 9 bases between. The chain's CDR3 is CASSLEGISNQPQHF. DNA of the CDR3: TGTGCCAGCAGTTTGGAGGGTATTAGCAATCAGCCCCAGCATTTT.

This clonotype appeared a few times. This chain uses TRBV12-3 or TRBV12-4 with TRBJ2-3; 7 positions agree with TRBD2. The CDR3 contains 15 residues. V shed 6 bases and J 0 bases; nucleotides not matched to a gene: 6. The CDR3 DNA sequence: TGTGCCAGCAGCCTAGCGGAGCCTAGCACAGATACGCAGTATTTT. Translating it yields CASSLAEPSTDTQYF.